Listed here is a single T cell receptor (beta chain). What it binds is unknown. These data belong to a study of blood T cells in healthy people across ages. For the second PCR, which ran for 7 to 11 cycles, a sample-barcoded 5' primer and a J-beta primer mix were used. TCRdb reanalysed the 5' RACE reads using MiXCR and keeps one entry per CDR3 protein. The data contain 750,000 or so distinct CDR3 sequences, about 25% of them singletons. Germline CDR1 reads SGHRS; CDR2 reads YFSETQ. J was trimmed by 0 bases and V by 4 bases; bases with no gene match: 8. The CDR3 loop spans 17 amino acids. Study-wide points: Donors of long life had a larger count of naive CD4+ cells and greater diversity than aged donors.

Another study also made use of these data, one on T cells of mothers and their children. According to that study: Thymic selection molds TCR recombination output in much the same way for related pairs as for unrelated pairs.

Sequencing was done on a sample of blood. The chain links TRBV5-1 to TRBJ2-1; 9 nucleotides align to TRBD2. The TCR originated in a boy aged 5-17 years in good health. DNA for the CDR3: TGCGCCAGCAGCCCCTCGACTAGCGGAACCTCCTACAATGAGCAGTTCTTC. Translated: CASSPSTSGTSYNEQFF. Supplemented by reference TRBV5-1 and TRBJ2-1, the full variable domain reads KAGVTQTPRYLIKTRGQQVTLSCSPISGHRSVSWYQQTPGQGLQFLFEYFSETQRNKGNFPGRFSGRQFSNSRSEMNVSTLELGDSALYLCASSPSTSGTSYNEQFFGPGTRLTVL.